Shown below are 5 T cell receptor beta chains from a single sample sequenced in a study of cytomegalovirus exposure and HLA in healthy donors. In the PCR, 60 Vbeta and 13 Jbeta primers were used. The assay was immunoSEQ multiplex PCR, and TCRdb's table has in-frame clones only and misses some. The data contain over 150,000 clones, 75% to 90% of them seen just once; the ten biggest clones take up 4% to 5%. Sequenced input: PBMCs. The receptors shown here come from a man aged 25 to 40 in good health and CMV-seronegative.

The gene calls are TRBV5-4 and TRBJ2-3; TRBD1 is a possible D gene (5 bases). Trimming shortened V by 3 bases and J by 6 bases, and 11 bases separated the two germline ends. This CDR3 region has 13 residues. Germline V gene sequence: CDR1 SGHNT, CDR2 YYREEE (reference sequence). CDR3 residues: CASSWAGMDTQYF. Written as DNA, the CDR3 is TGTGCCAGCAGCTGGGCAGGGATGGATACGCAGTATTTT.

The sample holds a few counts of this clone. The chain uses TRBV5-6 and TRBJ1-1, with D possibly matching TRBD1 (5 bases). This CDR3 region has 13 residues. V lost 2 bases and J 1 base, leaving 6 bases between the germline ends. The germline gives CDR1 SGHDT, CDR2 YYEEEE. The CDR3 sequence is CASSFTGNTEAFF. The DNA for the CDR3 is TGTGCCAGCAGCTTTACAGGGAACACTGAAGCTTTCTTT.

The chain employs TRBV29-1 and TRBJ2-4; possible D gene TRBD1, 6 bases. The CDR3 length is 14 residues. Germline CDR1 is SQVTM and CDR2 is ANQGSEA. The germline V and J ends were trimmed by 3 bases and 6 bases, with 15 bases remaining between them. The CDR3, as DNA: TGCAGCGTTGAGATTGGACAGTGGACAAACATTCAGTACTTC. Its protein is CSVEIGQWTNIQYF.

This chain links TRBV5-4 with TRBJ2-1, with 8 positions matching TRBD2. This CDR3 has 16 amino acids. V was clipped by 2 bases and J by 6 bases; unmatched bases: 10. From germline, CDR1 is SGHNT and CDR2 YYREEE (reference sequence). The CDR3 spells CASSFGHFRGGNEQFF. The CDR3 nucleotides are TGTGCCAGCAGCTTTGGCCACTTCCGGGGGGGCAATGAGCAGTTCTTC.

The chain recombines TRBV4-2 with TRBJ2-7; D uncertain. This CDR3 region has 17 residues. Germline V CDR1 and CDR2: LGHNA, YNFKEQ. Trimming pared 0 bases from V and 1 base from J, leaving 16 bases between. This CDR3 reads CASSQDMRSDLSYEQYF. CDR3 DNA sequence: TGTGCCAGCAGCCAAGATATGCGGTCAGACTTATCCTACGAGCAGTACTTC.